This T cell receptor beta chain is from a study of CXCR3-negative and CXCR3-positive naive CD8 T cells. Background on the study: Sequencing yielded around 130 million TRB reads, roughly 1.5 +/- 0.3 million per library.

The CDR3 length is 17 residues. Naive CD8+ T cells were CD45RO-CCR7+CD27+CD95-. Comments on this clonotype: Its specificity is unknown.

TRB cDNA libraries were made by UMI-labeled 5' RACE. For each CDR3 protein, TCRdb gives one entry from its re-call of the 5' RACE reads, without DNA. The sample is made up of over 100,000 distinct CDR3 sequences, and the top ten hold approximately 0.5% of it. Notes on the study in general: Memory CD8+ cells showed much lower diversity, while both naive subsets displayed comparably high diversity.

The sample comprised naive CXCR3- CD8+ T cells from blood. Specified subset: CD45RO-CCR7+CD27+CD95- naive CD8+ T cells lacking CXCR3 (TNR3-). The rearrangement uses TRBV12-3 or TRBV12-4 and TRBJ2-7; the D call of TRBD2 rests on TCRdb alone, since no DNA is present to check it. The receptor's source is a human donor in good health. Some clones in this sample may be carry-over from other donors' samples. CDR3: CASSPGTSGGAHYEQYF.